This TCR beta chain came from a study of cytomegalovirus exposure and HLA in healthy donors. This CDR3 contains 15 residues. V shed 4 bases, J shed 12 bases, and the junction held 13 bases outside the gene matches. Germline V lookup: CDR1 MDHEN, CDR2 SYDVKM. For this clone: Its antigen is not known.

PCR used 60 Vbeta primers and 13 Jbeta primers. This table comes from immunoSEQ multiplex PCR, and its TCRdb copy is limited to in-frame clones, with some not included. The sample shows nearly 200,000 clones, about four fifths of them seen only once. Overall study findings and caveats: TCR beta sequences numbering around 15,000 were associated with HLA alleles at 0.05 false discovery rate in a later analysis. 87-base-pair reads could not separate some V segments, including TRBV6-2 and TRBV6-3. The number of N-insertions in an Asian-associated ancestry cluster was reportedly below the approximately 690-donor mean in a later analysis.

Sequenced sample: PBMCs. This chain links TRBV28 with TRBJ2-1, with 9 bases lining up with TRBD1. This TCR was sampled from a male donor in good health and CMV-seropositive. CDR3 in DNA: TGTGCCAGCAGTTCAACTCCGGGACAGGGTGCCTTGCAGTTCTTC. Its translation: CASSSTPGQGALQFF.